The 27 T cell receptor beta chains below were found in one sample sequenced in a study of blood T cell repertoires in COVID-19. Sequenced by immunoSEQ multiplex PCR; TCRdb stores in-frame clones only, minus some. Among 490,000 or so clones listed, around 85% were seen once. Sequenced input: PBMCs or T cells enriched from blood (not recorded which). The receptors here all came from a woman aged 60-70 years who had recovered from COVID-19.

The chain uses TRBV30 and TRBJ1-2; possible D gene TRBD1, 5 bases. This CDR3 has 13 residues. Trimming removed 4 bases at V and 3 bases at J, with 12 bases between. The germline gives CDR1 GTSNPN, CDR2 SVGIG (reference sequence). The CDR3 protein is CAWNIQGYYGYTF. CDR3 coding DNA: TGTGCCTGGAATATTCAGGGCTACTATGGCTACACCTTC. Filled out from reference TRBV30 and TRBJ1-2, the complete variable domain reads SQTIHQWPATLVQPVGSPLSLECTVEGTSNPNLYWYRQAAGRGLQLLFYSVGIGQISSEVPQNLSASRPQDRQFILSSKKLLLSDSGFYLCAWNIQGYYGYTFGSGTRLTVV.

The chain carries TRBV3-1 (or the pseudogene TRBV3-2) and TRBJ1-1; no clear D. CDR1 LGHDT and CDR2 YNNKEL come from the germline V gene (reference sequence). This CDR3 spans 16 amino acids. The V end was cut by 0 bases, the J end by 4 bases, with 15 bases between. CDR3 coding DNA: TGTGCCAGCAGCCAAGAGGAGGTTAGAGCTTCCACTGAAGCTTTCTTT. This codes for CASSQEEVRASTEAFF.

V gene TRBV21-1 combines with J gene TRBJ1-4. TRBV21-1 is labeled a pseudogene. The CDR3 is 12 residues long. The CDR3 DNA is TGTGCCAGCAGCAAAGGGAGGGACGCAGCTCTCTTT. Amino acids: CASSKGRDAALF.

The J gene is TRBJ1-2, the V gene TRBV6-5; D is possibly TRBD1 (6 bases). The germline V gene has CDR1 MNHEY and CDR2 SVGAGI. V lost 10 bases to trimming and J lost 4 bases, with 16 bases between them. This CDR3 spans 13 amino acids. DNA of the CDR3: TGTGCCACCAGCGCCACAGGGACCTATGGCTACACCTTC. The encoded protein is CATSATGTYGYTF.

CDR3 bases: TGTGCCAGTAGACAGACGGACAGATACTATGGCTACACCTTC. Protein sequence: CASRQTDRYYGYTF. The chain uses TRBV19 and TRBJ1-2, with a weak D call TRBD1 (6 bases). CDR3 length: 14 amino acids. Germline CDR1 reads LNHDA; CDR2 reads SQIVND (reference sequence). V shed 6 bases and J shed 3 bases, with 14 bases lying between them.

This clone was observed a single time. This rearrangement joins TRBV5-1 to TRBJ1-1, with D maybe TRBD1 (5 bases). CDR1 and CDR2 from the germline V gene are SGHRS and YFSETQ. Trimming left V 7 bases short and J 6 bases short, with 10 bases between. The CDR3 has 11 amino acids. The CDR3 DNA reads TGCGCCAGCGGCCAGGGTGCTGAAGCTTTCTTT. Protein product: CASGQGAEAFF.

J is TRBJ1-2 and V is TRBV6-5; 7 positions agree with TRBD1. Trimming cost V 5 bases and J 5 bases; bases outside gene matches: 11. CDR1 and CDR2 (germline): MNHEY, SVGAGI. The CDR3 consists of 15 residues. The CDR3 loop is CASSQAATGLYGYTF. CDR3 coding DNA: TGTGCCAGCAGTCAGGCTGCGACAGGGCTGTATGGCTACACCTTC.

The gene calls are TRBV10-3 and TRBJ1-2; the D is unclear. V was pared by 0 bases and J by 4 bases, with 6 bases between. CDR1 is ENHRY and CDR2 is SYGVKD in the germline V gene. The CDR3 has 13 amino acids. CDR3 DNA sequence: TGTGCCATCAGTGAGTCGACTACCTATGGCTACACCTTC. It is translated as CAISESTTYGYTF.

The V and J genes are TRBV6-4 and TRBJ1-2, with a tentative D call TRBD1 (5 bases). This CDR3 spans 15 amino acids. Germline V CDR1 and CDR2: MRHNA, SNTAGT. Trimming took 0 bases from V and 1 from J, leaving 9 bases between them. The CDR3 reads CASSDSQGGNYGYTF. The CDR3 DNA sequence: TGTGCCAGCAGTGACTCTCAGGGAGGTAACTATGGCTACACCTTC.

J is TRBJ2-3 and V is TRBV19, with 11 bases matching TRBD1. There are 16 residues in the CDR3. Looked up from germline, CDR1 is LNHDA and CDR2 is SQIVND (reference sequence). J was trimmed by 4 bases and V by 0 bases; bases with no gene match: 3. The CDR3 sequence is CASSIDGTGGADTQYF. CDR3 nucleotides: TGTGCCAGTAGTATAGATGGGACAGGGGGAGCAGATACGCAGTATTTT.

To note about this clone: It is unclear where the CDR3 begins or ends on the DNA, so no DNA is shown, and the CDR3 is as TCRdb lists it. This sequence joins TRBV27 and TRBJ1-2. Per germline, CDR1 MNHEY and CDR2 SMNVEV (reference sequence). A total of 14 residues make up the CDR3, ends included. The CDR3 protein is CASSLIGGVGRGTF.

The chain has TRBV15 and TRBJ2-1; 7 bases line up with TRBD1. The V and J ends lost 0 bases and 7 bases, in that order; junction bases with no gene match: 3. The germline CDR1 and CDR2 sequences are LNHNV and YYDKDF (reference sequence). The CDR3 is 14 residues long. In DNA, the CDR3 is TGTGCCACCAGCAGAGATACAGGGGTGAATGAGCAGTTCTTC. Amino acids: CATSRDTGVNEQFF.

The DNA of the CDR3 is TGTGCCAGCAGTTTATTAGCAGAGAACACTGAAGCTTTCTTT. Translation: CASSLLAENTEAFF. This chain joins TRBV27 and TRBJ1-1; D not resolved. This CDR3 has 14 amino acids. CDR1 MNHEY and CDR2 SMNVEV come from the germline V gene (reference sequence). Trimming cost V 1 base and J 1 base, with 7 bases left between them.

V is TRBV18 and J is TRBJ1-2, with 8 bases fitting TRBD1. This CDR3 has 12 residues. CDR1 is KGHSH and CDR2 is LQKENI in the germline V gene. J lost 8 bases, V lost 3 bases, and 2 bases had no gene match. The CDR3 nucleotides read TGTGCCAGCTCACCGCAGGGGGCGGGCTACACCTTC. It translates to CASSPQGAGYTF.

The gene calls are TRBV3-1 (or the pseudogene TRBV3-2) and TRBJ1-2, with a possible D match to TRBD1 (5 bases). Looked up from germline, CDR1 is LGHDT and CDR2 is YNNKEL (reference sequence). This CDR3 comprises 14 residues. Trimming pared 1 base from V and 7 bases from J, leaving 13 bases between. DNA for the CDR3: TGTGCCAGCAGCCAAGTGGTCAGGGAAGGTGGCTACACCTTC. Amino acid sequence: CASSQVVREGGYTF.

The chain is built from TRBV5-1 and TRBJ1-6, with TRBD1 matching 12 bases. This CDR3 region has 16 residues. In germline, CDR1 is SGHRS, CDR2 YFSETQ. The trim removed 5 bases at V and 5 bases at J, leaving 5 bases unmatched. This CDR3 reads CASRSGTGGNNSPLHF. CDR3 DNA sequence: TGCGCCAGCAGGTCCGGGACAGGGGGCAATAATTCACCCCTCCACTTT.

The chain is built from TRBV24-1 and TRBJ2-5, with TRBD1 matching 9 bases. CDR3 length equals 16 residues. Germline V lookup: CDR1 KGHDR, CDR2 SFDVKD. The V segment lost 3 bases and the J segment 4 bases; nucleotides outside the gene matches: 8. The CDR3 region is CATSDPTGGGRETQYF. The CDR3 DNA reads as TGTGCCACCAGTGATCCCACAGGGGGCGGACGAGAGACCCAGTACTTC.

The chain has TRBV14 and TRBJ2-5; weak D call: TRBD2 (5 bases). The CDR3 extends over 14 amino acids. Trimming took 4 bases from V and 4 from J, leaving 13 bases between them. Germline V gene data show CDR1 as SGHDN and CDR2 as FVKESK. CDR3 coding DNA: TGTGCCAGCAGCCCGACGGAGGCGGGAGAGACCCAGTACTTC. Protein product: CASSPTEAGETQYF.

The chain uses TRBV25-1 and TRBJ1-6, with a possible D match to TRBD1 (6 bases). Between the trimmed V and J ends, which lost 6 bases and 0 bases, there was a span of 9 bases. The length of the CDR3 is 15 residues. Germline CDR1 reads MGHDK; CDR2 reads SYGVNS. The CDR3 coding sequence is TGTGCCAGCAGCAGCAGGGGCTCCTATAATTCACCCCTCCACTTT. It encodes CASSSRGSYNSPLHF.

CDR3 amino acids: CASGTGNTEAFF. The CDR3, as DNA: TGCGCCAGCGGGACAGGGAACACTGAAGCTTTCTTT. This chain links TRBV10-1 with TRBJ1-1; 8 bases match TRBD1. The length of the CDR3 is 12 residues. The V gene end was trimmed by 8 bases and the J gene end by 1 base; junction bases not matched to a gene: 0. Per the germline V gene, CDR1 is WNHNN and CDR2 is SYGVQD (reference sequence).

The chain carries TRBV5-1 and TRBJ2-3; 10 bases line up with TRBD2. CDR1 and CDR2 (germline): SGHRS, YFSETQ. The CDR3 has 16 residues. J was trimmed by 0 bases and V by 4 bases; bases with no gene match: 5. CDR3 sequence: CASSNIAGGSTDTQYF. The CDR3 nucleotides are TGCGCCAGCAGCAACATAGCGGGGGGTAGCACAGATACGCAGTATTTT.

The chain couples TRBV19 to TRBJ1-2; no clear D gene. V lost 5 bases and J 0 bases, leaving 13 bases between the germline ends. The V gene's germline CDR1 is LNHDA and CDR2 SQIVND (reference sequence). The CDR3 contains 15 residues. This chain's CDR3 is CASSFVLRSNYGYTF. The CDR3 nucleotides read TGTGCCAGTAGTTTTGTACTACGATCTAACTATGGCTACACCTTC.

J is TRBJ1-1 and V is TRBV5-4; D may be TRBD1 (5 bases). The CDR3 contains 15 residues. Germline assignment: CDR1 SGHNT and CDR2 YYREEE (reference sequence). The V end was cut by 4 bases, the J end by 3 bases, with 16 bases between. CDR3 bases: TGTGCCAGCAGCCGGGGGTCCCCTGGGGACACTGAAGCTTTCTTT. This gives the protein CASSRGSPGDTEAFF.

The chain links TRBV5-4 to TRBJ1-1; no clear D. The V end was cut by 1 base, the J end by 4 bases, with 11 bases between. CDR1 is SGHNT, CDR2 YYREEE, per germline (reference sequence). The CDR3 loop spans 14 amino acids. The CDR3 loop reads CASSLRGSGTEAFF. The DNA for the CDR3 is TGTGCCAGCAGCTTGCGAGGATCTGGCACTGAAGCTTTCTTT.

The chain has TRBV28 and TRBJ1-3, with D unresolved. The CDR3 is made up of 15 amino acids. CDR1 is MDHEN and CDR2 is SYDVKM in the germline V gene. With 4 bases removed from V and 0 bases from J, the gap between germline ends came to 10 bases. This CDR3 is CASSSAGLSGNTIYF. The CDR3 DNA reads TGTGCCAGCAGTTCCGCAGGTCTCTCTGGAAACACCATATATTTT.

The genes are TRBV4-1 and TRBJ1-4; the D is unclear. The CDR3 spans 15 residues. Between the trimmed V and J ends, which lost 0 bases and 5 bases, there was a span of 10 bases. Germline loops: CDR1 MGHRA, CDR2 YSYEKL. CDR3 sequence: CASSQEALFNEKLFF. The CDR3 DNA reads TGCGCCAGCAGCCAAGAGGCACTATTCAATGAAAAACTGTTTTTT.

This sequence joins TRBV29-1 and TRBJ1-2, with TRBD1 identical over 9 bases. CDR1 SQVTM and CDR2 ANQGSEA come from the germline V gene. The CDR3 length is 14 residues. The trim removed 7 bases at V and 4 bases at J, leaving 10 bases unmatched. CDR3 nucleotides: TGCAGCGCCTATGGAATGGGACAGGGCTATGGCTACACCTTC. This codes for CSAYGMGQGYGYTF.